This T cell receptor (beta chain) was sequenced for a study of Graves' ophthalmopathy and Graves' hyperthyroidism. About the research overall: Before any treatment was given, at initial diagnosis, peripheral blood was collected.

CDR3 length equals 15 residues. V shed 3 bases and J shed 2 bases, with 13 bases lying between them. Among the exclusions were patients with other autoimmune diseases, uncontrolled infections, pregnancy or lactation. Scientists amplified the TCR beta CDR3 regions from RNA transcripts. Following a first-round RT-PCR that used HTBI primers, a second-round multiplex PCR was carried out. MiXCR was run by TCRdb on the multiplex PCR reads, yielding one entry per CDR3 protein. The repertoire has about 480,000 distinct CDR3 sequences, about an eighth of them found once; the top ten carry over 7.5%. Source material: blood. The rearrangement links TRBV12-3 or TRBV12-4 to TRBJ2-5, with D possibly being TRBD1 (5 bases). The sequence was collected from a woman in her twenties or thirties with Graves' ophthalmopathy. The CDR3 protein is CASSFLGPEQETQYF. The CDR3, as DNA: TGTGCCAGCAGTTTTTTGGGGCCAGAACAAGAGACCCAGTACTTC.